These 20 T cell receptor beta chains share one sample of origin, sequenced in a study of beta chain features in type 1 diabetes. Broader study findings: In all four CD4+ subsets, TCRB CDR3 length was significantly, moderately reduced in type 1 diabetes.

Sequencing targeted expressed TCRB transcripts, as all isolated RNA had been reverse transcribed. The table came from immunoSEQ multiplex PCR; TCRdb's copy has only in-frame clones and leaves some out. The sample has about 160,000 clones, approximately 8.7% seen once. Their specific antigens are unknown. Source material: central memory CD4+ T cells from blood. The receptor set was obtained from a woman aged 30 to 39 with type 1 diabetes.

The chain carries TRBV6-1 and TRBJ2-1; 10 bases are a match to TRBD2. Per germline, CDR1 MNHNS and CDR2 SASEGT. CDR3 length: 16 residues. Trimming cost V 4 bases and J 5 bases; bases outside gene matches: 8. CDR3 DNA: TGTGCCAGCAGTGGGTCCCTAGCGGGAGCTAACAATGAGCAGTTCTTC. It translates to CASSGSLAGANNEQFF.

The rearrangement joins TRBV4-1 to TRBJ2-1, with 11 nucleotides matching TRBD2. This CDR3 is 17 amino acids long. Germline values: CDR1 MGHRA, CDR2 YSYEKL. The V and J ends lost 1 base and 6 bases, in that order; junction bases with no gene match: 8. In nucleotides, the CDR3 is TGCGCCAGCAGCCAAGGTTTTACTAGCGGGAGTAGCAATGAGCAGTTCTTC. It codes for CASSQGFTSGSSNEQFF.

This clone has a handful of counts. The chain carries TRBV7-9 and TRBJ2-2; TRBD2 aligns across 12 bases. CDR3 length equals 15 residues. The V gene's germline CDR1 is SEHNR and CDR2 FQNEAQ (reference sequence). Trimming took 5 bases from V and 5 from J; bases not matched to a gene: 3. The CDR3 loop reads CASSRTSGETGELFF. CDR3 bases: TGTGCCAGCAGCCGGACTAGCGGGGAAACCGGGGAGCTGTTTTTT.

This clone was detected only a few times. The sample has other DNA sequences that encode this CDR3 too. The chain has TRBV9 and TRBJ2-1; 7 nucleotides align to TRBD1. With V trimmed by 0 bases and J by 4 bases, 4 bases remained unmatched. Germline CDR1 SGDLS, CDR2 YYNGEE. The CDR3 runs 15 residues. This CDR3 is CASSVDGDSYNEQFF. For the CDR3, the DNA is TGTGCCAGCAGCGTAGATGGGGACAGTTACAATGAGCAGTTCTTC.

The chain employs TRBV20-1 and TRBJ1-2, with D possibly matching TRBD1 (6 bases). The V and J ends lost 5 bases and 4 bases respectively, with 8 bases between them. Germline V gene lookup returns CDR1 DFQATT and CDR2 SNEGSKA (reference sequence). The CDR3 extends over 11 amino acids. The CDR3 here is CSALDSYGYTF. Here the CDR3 DNA reads TGCAGTGCTTTGGACAGCTATGGCTACACCTTC.

The chain couples TRBV19 to TRBJ1-2; TRBD1 agrees at 8 bases. Germline values: CDR1 LNHDA, CDR2 SQIVND (reference sequence). This CDR3 is built from 14 residues. Trimming removed 10 bases from V and 7 bases from J; junction bases left unmatched: 14. CDR3: CATAAAQGARGYTF. The DNA of the CDR3 is TGTGCCACTGCAGCCGCCCAGGGGGCGCGTGGCTACACCTTC.

This CDR3 is CASSLQGDYGYTF. CDR3 nucleotides: TGTGCCAGCAGCTTACAGGGGGACTATGGCTACACCTTC. The chain uses TRBV7-9 and TRBJ1-2; 7 bases line up with TRBD1. Germline CDR1 is SEHNR and CDR2 is FQNEAQ (reference sequence). This CDR3 has 13 residues. Trimming cost V 2 bases and J 3 bases; bases outside gene matches: 0.

This clone was found a few times. V and J are TRBV2 and TRBJ2-5; D possibly corresponds to TRBD2 (6 bases). Germline CDR1 reads SNHLY; CDR2 reads FYNNEI. This CDR3 contains 14 residues. V lost 7 bases and J 5 bases, leaving 17 bases between the germline ends. The CDR3 reads CASILGGIKETQYF. The CDR3 region has the DNA TGTGCCAGCATCCTGGGCGGGATTAAGGAGACCCAGTACTTC.

This clone has more than one count but fewer than ten. The rearrangement joins TRBV27 to TRBJ2-1; 10 nucleotides line up with TRBD2. This CDR3 is 16 amino acids long. Germline CDR1 is MNHEY and CDR2 is SMNVEV (reference sequence). The junction had 4 bases not matched to a gene; V was cut back by 5 bases and J by 0 bases. As DNA, the CDR3 is TGTGCCAGCAGTGCTACTAGCGGGATCTCCTACAATGAGCAGTTCTTC. This translates into CASSATSGISYNEQFF.

This clone was seen only a few times. This rearrangement joins TRBV10-3 to TRBJ2-1; 15 bases fit TRBD2. The CDR3 has 15 amino acids. Germline CDR1 is ENHRY and CDR2 is SYGVKD. Unmatched junction bases numbered 5, after V lost 5 bases and J lost 9 bases. The CDR3 DNA reads as TGTGCCATCAGTAGGACTAGCGGGAGGGATAGTGAGCAGTTCTTC. It specifies CAISRTSGRDSEQFF.

The chain uses TRBV7-3 and TRBJ2-2; 8 nucleotides align to TRBD1. From germline, CDR1 is SGHTA and CDR2 FQGTGA. Germline trimming cut 6 bases from V and 5 bases from J; bases unmatched to any gene: 8. The CDR3 consists of 15 residues. CDR3 in amino acids: CASSYWTGRTGELFF. The CDR3 DNA follows: TGTGCCAGCAGTTATTGGACAGGGCGGACCGGGGAGCTGTTTTTT.

In this sample, this clone turned up a few times. This sequence joins TRBV19 and TRBJ2-6; 7 nucleotides match TRBD1. This CDR3 is 16 amino acids long. Germline CDR1 LNHDA, CDR2 SQIVND (reference sequence). J was trimmed by 4 bases and V by 6 bases; bases with no gene match: 9. CDR3 sequence: CASRLIQGTGANVLTF. In DNA, the CDR3 is TGTGCCAGTAGATTGATACAGGGGACCGGGGCCAACGTCCTGACTTTC.

The rearrangement uses TRBV18 and TRBJ1-2; D remains unclear. Between the trimmed V and J ends, which lost 2 bases and 8 bases, there was a span of 12 bases. Germline V gene sequence: CDR1 KGHSH, CDR2 LQKENI. This CDR3 contains 13 residues. Here the CDR3 DNA reads TGTGCCAGCTCACCAGAGTCGCGAGGGGGCTACACCTTC. Protein sequence: CASSPESRGGYTF.

This clone was counted between two and nine times. The CDR3 DNA reads TGTGCCAGCAGCTTAGTGGCAGGGGAAGCTTTCTTT. Its translation: CASSLVAGEAFF. V is TRBV7-8 and J is TRBJ1-1; possibly TRBD1 for D (5 bases). V shed 1 base and J shed 8 bases, with 8 bases lying between them. The CDR3 length is 12 residues. Per the germline V gene, CDR1 is SGHVS and CDR2 is FQNEAQ.

Only a few counts were recorded for this clone. The chain uses TRBV6-6 and TRBJ1-5; 7 nucleotides agree with TRBD1. The V gene end was trimmed by 6 bases and the J gene end by 3 bases; junction bases not matched to a gene: 5. Germline CDR1 and CDR2: MNHNY and SVGAGI (reference sequence). This CDR3 spans 14 amino acids. In DNA, the CDR3 is TGTGCCAGCAGACCGACAGGGTCCAATCAGCCCCAGCATTTT. Amino acids: CASRPTGSNQPQHF.

This chain uses TRBV7-9 with TRBJ1-5, with 8 bases matching TRBD1. Germline V CDR1 and CDR2: SEHNR, FQNEAQ (reference sequence). The length of the CDR3 is 14 residues. Trimming at V came to 5 bases and at J to 6 bases, leaving 6 bases not matched to a gene. The CDR3 loop is CASSQGQAAQPQHF. CDR3 in DNA: TGTGCCAGCAGCCAGGGACAGGCGGCTCAGCCCCAGCATTTT.

The chain recombines TRBV2 with TRBJ1-1, with 8 bases identical to TRBD1. The CDR3 sequence is 14 residues long. Per the germline V gene, CDR1 is SNHLY and CDR2 is FYNNEI. V gave up 7 bases and J gave up 5 bases; unmatched junction bases: 9. The CDR3 loop reads CASTPQGAGTEAFF. In nucleotides, the CDR3 is TGTGCCAGCACCCCCCAGGGGGCAGGGACTGAAGCTTTCTTT.

The chain recombines TRBV5-1 with TRBJ2-7, with 13 bases aligning to TRBD2. The V segment lost 1 base and the J segment 3 bases; nucleotides outside the gene matches: 4. There are 16 residues in the CDR3. Germline CDR1 reads SGHRS; CDR2 reads YFSETQ. CDR3 coding DNA: TGCGCCAGCAGCTTGAGGACTAGCGGGAGCGGCTACGAGCAGTACTTC. Translated: CASSLRTSGSGYEQYF. Looking up the rest from reference TRBV5-1 and TRBJ2-7 gives the full variable domain: KAGVTQTPRYLIKTRGQQVTLSCSPISGHRSVSWYQQTPGQGLQFLFEYFSETQRNKGNFPGRFSGRQFSNSRSEMNVSTLELGDSALYLCASSLRTSGSGYEQYFGPGTRLTVT.

This clone has only a few counts. The rearrangement links TRBV4-1 to TRBJ1-1; D not certain. This CDR3 has 14 amino acids. Germline assignment: CDR1 MGHRA and CDR2 YSYEKL. Trimming cost V 1 base and J 0 bases, with 6 bases left between them. The CDR3, as DNA: TGCGCCAGCAGCCAAGGAGCCCTGAACACTGAAGCTTTCTTT. It translates to CASSQGALNTEAFF.

The chain links TRBV4-3 to TRBJ2-7; 7 nucleotides match TRBD1. The CDR3 has 13 residues. After removal of 0 bases from V and 7 bases from J, the junction contained 3 bases not matched to a gene. Per the germline V gene, CDR1 is LGHNA and CDR2 is YSLEER. CDR3 sequence (DNA): TGCGCCAGCAGCCAAGATAGGGACAGAGAGCAGTACTTC. Translation: CASSQDRDREQYF.